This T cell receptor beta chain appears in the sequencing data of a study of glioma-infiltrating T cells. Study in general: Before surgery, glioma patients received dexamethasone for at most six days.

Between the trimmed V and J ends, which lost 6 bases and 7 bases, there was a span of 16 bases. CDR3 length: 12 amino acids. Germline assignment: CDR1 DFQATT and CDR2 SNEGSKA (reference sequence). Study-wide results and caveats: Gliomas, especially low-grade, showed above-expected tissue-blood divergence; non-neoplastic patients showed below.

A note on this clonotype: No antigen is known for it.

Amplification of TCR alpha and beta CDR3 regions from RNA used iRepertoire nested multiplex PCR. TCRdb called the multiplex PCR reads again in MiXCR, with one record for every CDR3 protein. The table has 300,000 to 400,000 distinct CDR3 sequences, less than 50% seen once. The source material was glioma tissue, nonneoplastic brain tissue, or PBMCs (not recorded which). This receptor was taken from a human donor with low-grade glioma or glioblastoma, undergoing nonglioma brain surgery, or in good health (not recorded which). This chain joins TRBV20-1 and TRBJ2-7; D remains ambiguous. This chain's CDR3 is CSARGLGNEQYF. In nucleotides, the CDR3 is TGCAGTGCCCGCGGTCTTGGGAATGAGCAGTACTTC.